This TCR beta chain originates from a study of T cell changes during pregnancy in multiple sclerosis. Profiled with immunoSEQ multiplex PCR; TCRdb holds only in-frame clones, not every one. The table lists more than 65,000 clones, more than 80% of them singletons. The TCR sequence derives from a female donor with multiple sclerosis, enrolled in a pregnancy study. The starting material was CD4+ T cells from peripheral blood mononuclear cells, obtained before pregnancy.

As DNA, the CDR3 is TGTGCCAGCAGTTACAGCTTGGGGGGAGTTACAGATACGCAGTATTTT. It encodes CASSYSLGGVTDTQYF. This sequence joins TRBV6-6 and TRBJ2-3, with a possible D match to TRBD2 (6 bases). The CDR3 is made up of 16 amino acids. CDR1 MNHNY and CDR2 SVGAGI come from the germline V gene (reference sequence). Trimming removed 2 bases at V and 3 bases at J, with 15 bases between.